These 15 T cell receptor beta chains came from one sample sequenced in a study of T-cell reconstitution after alpha-beta-depleted transplantation in children. Using unique molecular identifiers, the investigators prepared the TCRbeta library. MiXCR, run by TCRdb on the PCR reads, gives a single entry per CDR3 protein. The sample lists fewer than 550,000 distinct CDR3 sequences, about 10% occurring once. The sequences come from PBMCs, mostly from graft donor cells, collected 180 days after TCRalphabeta/CD19-depleted stem cell transplant. These receptors all come from a female patient aged 2-10 years who had a stem cell transplant for aplastic anemia, so the T cells may come from the graft donor.

Only a few counts were recorded for this clonotype. The chain uses TRBV11-2 and TRBJ2-7, with 8 bases identical to TRBD1. The length of the CDR3 is 15 residues. With 1 base clipped from V and 7 bases from J, the junction kept 9 bases outside the gene matches. The germline V gene encodes CDR1 SGHAT and CDR2 FQNNGV. The CDR3 spells CASSLAGQVLREQYF. In DNA, the CDR3 is TGTGCCAGCAGCTTAGCGGGACAGGTACTTAGGGAGCAGTACTTC.

The chain carries TRBV6-5 and TRBJ2-7; D is uncertain. Germline assignment: CDR1 MNHEY and CDR2 SVGAGI. CDR3 size: 17 residues. Trimming cost V 2 bases and J 0 bases, with 17 bases left between them. CDR3 nucleotide sequence: TGTGCCAGCAGTTACCTGTCGACAAAGAAAAGCTCCTACGAGCAGTACTTC. Its translation: CASSYLSTKKSSYEQYF.

V and J are TRBV7-2 and TRBJ1-3; TRBD1 might be the D (5 bases). Trimming shortened V by 6 bases and J by 3 bases, and 15 bases separated the two germline ends. This CDR3 is built from 15 residues. Germline lookup yields CDR1 SGHTA and CDR2 FQGNSA. The CDR3 nucleotides read TGTGCCAGCAGGAGAGGGCGGGGGGTTGGAAACACCATATATTTT. Protein sequence: CASRRGRGVGNTIYF.

On this clonotype: The junction shows a germline mismatch at one end, possibly a read error. The rearrangement links TRBV12-3 or TRBV12-4 to TRBJ2-1, with D possibly TRBD2 on 5 matching bases. The CDR3 consists of 14 residues. CDR3 sequence (DNA): TGTGCCAGCAGTCTAGCCACCCCTTACAATGAGCAGTTCTTC. Residues: CASSLATPYNEQFF.

The chain carries TRBV4-2 and TRBJ2-7, with TRBD2 matching 11 bases. CDR1 and CDR2 (germline): LGHNA, YNFKEQ. CDR3 length: 18 amino acids. V dropped 1 base and J dropped 4; count of bases not matched to a gene: 12. This chain's CDR3 is CASSQALEGTSGPYEQYF. The CDR3 nucleotides read TGTGCCAGCAGCCAAGCCCTAGAGGGGACTAGCGGACCTTACGAGCAGTACTTC.

This clonotype has only a few counts. The V gene is TRBV12-3 or TRBV12-4, the J gene TRBJ2-1, with 9 bases matching TRBD2. With V trimmed by 6 bases and J by 5 bases, 5 bases remained unmatched. The CDR3 is 14 amino acids. The CDR3 DNA reads TGTGCCAGCAGAACTAGCGGGCTAAACAATGAGCAGTTCTTC. Translated: CASRTSGLNNEQFF.

This clonotype was observed a few times. The rearrangement uses TRBV12-3 or TRBV12-4 and TRBJ2-5, with 9 bases that match TRBD2. The CDR3 is 15 amino acids. Losses at the gene ends were 3 bases for V and 5 bases for J; bases not matched to a gene: 7. CDR3 DNA sequence: TGTGCCAGCAGTTTTAGCGGGAGACGGCGGGAGACCCAGTACTTC. This codes for CASSFSGRRRETQYF.

This rearrangement joins TRBV6-2 or TRBV6-3 to TRBJ1-2; possible D gene TRBD1, 6 bases. In germline, CDR1 is MNHEY, CDR2 SVGEGT. The CDR3 has 14 residues. Between the trimmed V and J ends, which lost 4 bases and 8 bases, there was a span of 17 bases. The CDR3 DNA reads TGTGCCAGCAGTTCCGATTCCGGGACAAAAGGCTACACCTTC. Its translation is CASSSDSGTKGYTF.

The chain uses TRBV12-3 or TRBV12-4 and TRBJ2-5; 8 nucleotides line up with TRBD2. The CDR3 totals 13 residues. Trimming took 7 bases from V and 3 from J; bases not matched to a gene: 4. CDR3 protein: CASTVAGKETQYF. The CDR3 DNA is TGTGCCAGCACCGTAGCGGGAAAAGAGACCCAGTACTTC.

The chain uses TRBV5-1 and TRBJ2-7, with TRBD2 matching over 13 bases. V shed 3 bases, J shed 5 bases, and the junction held 5 bases outside the gene matches. Looked up from germline, CDR1 is SGHRS and CDR2 is YFSETQ. The CDR3 has 15 residues. The CDR3 is CASSWRTSGSHEQYF. The CDR3 DNA is TGCGCCAGCAGCTGGAGGACTAGCGGGAGCCACGAGCAGTACTTC.

The chain is built from TRBV7-2 and TRBJ2-7; 8 bases line up with TRBD1. CDR3 size: 16 residues. The J segment lost 2 bases and the V segment lost 4 bases, leaving 10 bases of the junction unmatched. Germline CDR1 SGHTA, CDR2 FQGNSA. The CDR3 nucleotides are TGTGCCAGCAGCTCGATAGGGACAGGTGTCCCCTACGAGCAGTACTTC. Amino acids: CASSSIGTGVPYEQYF.

This clonotype has more than one count but fewer than ten. The chain couples TRBV27 to TRBJ2-7; D not certain. Germline CDR1 and CDR2: MNHEY and SMNVEV (reference sequence). Trimming pared 0 bases from V and 1 base from J, leaving 4 bases between. This CDR3 has 13 amino acids. CDR3 DNA: TGTGCCAGCAGTTTATCGCCTTCCTACGAGCAGTACGTC. It specifies CASSLSPSYEQYV.

This clonotype was seen ten or more times. The chain carries TRBV5-1 and TRBJ1-2; D unresolved. Germline lookup yields CDR1 SGHRS and CDR2 YFSETQ. CDR3 length: 15 amino acids. V dropped 0 bases and J dropped 5 bases, with 14 bases sitting between them. CDR3 nucleotide sequence: TGCGCCAGCAGCTTGGAATGGCCCCCCGGGTATGGCTACACCTTC. This codes for CASSLEWPPGYGYTF.

This clonotype was seen a handful of times. V is TRBV7-3 and J is TRBJ2-3; D gene unclear. The CDR3 loop spans 13 amino acids. V lost 0 bases and J lost 2, with 3 bases in between. Germline-derived CDR1 and CDR2 are SGHTA and FQGTGA. In DNA, the CDR3 is TGTGCCAGCAGCTTAACCCACACAGATACGCAGTATTTT. It yields the protein CASSLTHTDTQYF.

This clonotype was picked up many times. V usage is TRBV5-1 and J usage is TRBJ2-5; TRBD2 aligns across 12 bases. V shed 3 bases, J shed 5 bases, and the junction held 8 bases outside the gene matches. The CDR3 is 16 amino acids. Germline CDR1 and CDR2: SGHRS and YFSETQ. The CDR3 DNA reads as TGCGCCAGCAGCTCCAGACTAGCGGGAGCCCAGGAGACCCAGTACTTC. This sequence encodes CASSSRLAGAQETQYF.